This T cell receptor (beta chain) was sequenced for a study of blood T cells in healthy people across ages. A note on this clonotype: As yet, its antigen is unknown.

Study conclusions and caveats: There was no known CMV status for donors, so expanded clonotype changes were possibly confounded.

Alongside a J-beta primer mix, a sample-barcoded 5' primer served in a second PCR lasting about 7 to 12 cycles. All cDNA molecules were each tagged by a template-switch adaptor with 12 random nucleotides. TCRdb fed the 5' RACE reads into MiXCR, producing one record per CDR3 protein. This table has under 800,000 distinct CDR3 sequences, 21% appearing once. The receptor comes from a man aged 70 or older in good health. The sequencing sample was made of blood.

The DNA for the CDR3 is TGTGCTAGTGGTTCGACAGGGTTTAACAATCCACCCCTCCACTTT. Its protein is CASGSTGFNNPPLHF. The V gene is TRBV12-5, the J gene TRBJ1-6; 7 nucleotides match TRBD1. The germline gives CDR1 LGHNT, CDR2 FRNRAP. The CDR3 runs 15 residues. J was trimmed by 11 bases and V by 4 bases; bases with no gene match: 11.